These T cell receptor beta chains were read from a single sample in a study of regulatory T cells in long-lasting Graves disease. MiXCR, run by TCRdb on the multiplex PCR reads, gives a single entry per CDR3 protein. The sample contains about 470,000 distinct CDR3 sequences, less than 25% of which appear only once. This material consisted of peripheral blood mononuclear cells (PBMCs), taken when the disease was refractory, from a patient treated with antithyroid drugs. These receptor sequences come from a female donor with Graves disease. CDR3s include the opening cysteine and the closing phenylalanine or tryptophan. Fields, in order: D gene, clone size, V gene, J gene, CDR3 DNA, CDR3 protein. D genes are given only for firm matches. The size of a clone is reported for some rows only, either as once, few or many, or as a class for expanded clones.

D gene: .
clone size: .
V gene: TRBV20-1
J gene: TRBJ2-3
CDR3 DNA: TGCAGTCCAAGGAGTCACCGAGGCAGCAAGCAGTATTTT
CDR3 protein: CSPRSHRGSKQYF

D gene: .
clone size: .
V gene: TRBV27
J gene: TRBJ1-1
CDR3 DNA: TGTGCCAGCAGTTTCAGTGGCGGGGGCACTGAAGCTTTCTTT
CDR3 protein: CASSFSGGGTEAFF

D gene: TRBD2
clone size: .
V gene: TRBV20-1
J gene: TRBJ2-5
CDR3 DNA: TGCAGTGCTGTTCCGGGACTAGGGGAAGAGACCCAGTACTTC
CDR3 protein: CSAVPGLGEETQYF

D gene: .
clone size: .
V gene: TRBV5-5
J gene: TRBJ1-2
CDR3 DNA: TGTGCCAGCAGTTCTCAGGGTGGGAACTATGGCTACACCTTC
CDR3 protein: CASSSQGGNYGYTF

D gene: TRBD1
clone size: many
V gene: TRBV6-5
J gene: TRBJ1-5
CDR3 DNA: TGTGCCAGCAGTTACTCGACCCGGACAGGGGGCCGACAGCCCCAGCATTTT
CDR3 protein: CASSYSTRTGGRQPQHF

D gene: .
clone size: many
V gene: TRBV12-3/TRBV12-4
J gene: TRBJ2-7
CDR3 DNA: TGTGCCAGCAGTTTCGAGGTAGCGGTCCGGGAGCAGTACTTC
CDR3 protein: CASSFEVAVREQYF

D gene: TRBD2
clone size: .
V gene: TRBV7-9
J gene: TRBJ2-3
CDR3 DNA: TGTGCCAGCAGCACGTTAGCGGGACGAGGCGCAGATACGCAGTATTTT
CDR3 protein: CASSTLAGRGADTQYF

D gene: .
clone size: many
V gene: TRBV27
J gene: TRBJ1-5
CDR3 DNA: TGTGCCAGCAGTTTCGGGGGCGATAATCAGCCCCAGCATTTT
CDR3 protein: CASSFGGDNQPQHF

D gene: .
clone size: few
V gene: TRBV28
J gene: TRBJ1-2
CDR3 DNA: TGTGCCAGCAGTTCTCCAGGGACACGAGATGGCTACACCTTC
CDR3 protein: CASSSPGTRDGYTF

D gene: TRBD2
clone size: .
V gene: TRBV20-1
J gene: TRBJ2-7
CDR3 DNA: TGCAGTGCCCCTAGCGGGGGCGGCCCCTACGAGCAGTACTTC
CDR3 protein: CSAPSGGGPYEQYF

D gene: TRBD2
clone size: few
V gene: TRBV11-2
J gene: TRBJ2-3
CDR3 DNA: TGTGCCAGCAGCCGGCTTATGGCGGGGGGCTCCCGCACAGATACGCAGTATTTT
CDR3 protein: CASSRLMAGGSRTDTQYF

D gene: TRBD2
clone size: few
V gene: TRBV11-1
J gene: TRBJ2-1
CDR3 DNA: TGTGCCAGCAGCTTACAGGCTAGCGGGAGGGTCTCCTACAATGAGCAGTTCTTC
CDR3 protein: CASSLQASGRVSYNEQFF

D gene: TRBD1
clone size: .
V gene: TRBV20-1
J gene: TRBJ2-1
CDR3 DNA: TGCAGTGCCGATCGCATTGTGGACAGGGGAAACAATGAGCAGTTCTTC
CDR3 protein: CSADRIVDRGNNEQFF

D gene: TRBD2
clone size: many
V gene: TRBV24-1
J gene: TRBJ2-2
CDR3 DNA: TGTGCCACCCGATCGGGGCGGGAGCTCACCGGGGAGCTGTTTTTT
CDR3 protein: CATRSGRELTGELFF

D gene: TRBD1
clone size: .
V gene: TRBV6-5
J gene: TRBJ1-4
CDR3 DNA: TGTGCCAGCAGTTACTCGGTGGACAGGGTCGGTGGAAAACTGTTTTTT
CDR3 protein: CASSYSVDRVGGKLFF